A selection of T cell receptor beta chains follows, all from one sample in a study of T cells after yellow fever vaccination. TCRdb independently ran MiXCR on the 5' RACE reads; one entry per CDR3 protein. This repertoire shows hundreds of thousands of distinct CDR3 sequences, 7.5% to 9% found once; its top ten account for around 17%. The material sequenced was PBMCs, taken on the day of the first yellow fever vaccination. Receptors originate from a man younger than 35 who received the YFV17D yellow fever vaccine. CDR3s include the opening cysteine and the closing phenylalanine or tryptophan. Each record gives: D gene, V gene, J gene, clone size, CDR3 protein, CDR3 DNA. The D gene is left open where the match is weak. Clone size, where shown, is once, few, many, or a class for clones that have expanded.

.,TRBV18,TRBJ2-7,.,CASSYSAYEQYF,TGTGCCAGCTCATACTCAGCCTACGAGCAGTACTTC
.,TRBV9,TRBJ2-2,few,CASSVESMNTGELFF,TGTGCCAGCAGCGTAGAGTCAATGAACACCGGGGAGCTGTTTTTT
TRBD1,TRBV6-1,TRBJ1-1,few,CASSTTGGYGDTEAFF,TGTGCCAGCAGTACGACAGGGGGCTACGGCGATACTGAAGCTTTCTTT
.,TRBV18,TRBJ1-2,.,CASSPAGQLNYGYTF,TGTGCCAGCTCGCCAGCAGGGCAGCTTAACTATGGCTACACCTTC
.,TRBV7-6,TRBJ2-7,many,CASSSRWGEQYF,TGTGCCAGCAGCTCCCGTTGGGGGGAGCAGTACTTC
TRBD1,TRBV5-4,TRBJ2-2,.,CASSLESGQGAFTGELFF,TGTGCCAGCAGCTTGGAATCGGGACAGGGGGCCTTCACCGGGGAGCTGTTTTTT
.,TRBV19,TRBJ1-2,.,CASSAGSYTF,TGTGCCAGTAGTGCCGGTAGTTACACCTTC
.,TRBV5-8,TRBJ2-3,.,CASSPGRTYTQYF,TGTGCCAGCAGCCCTGGACGCACTTATACGCAGTATTTT
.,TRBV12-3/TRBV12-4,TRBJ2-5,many,CASTWGNKETQYF,TGTGCCAGTACTTGGGGGAATAAAGAGACCCAGTACTTC
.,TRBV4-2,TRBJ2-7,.,CASSQAGEVHEQYF,TGTGCCAGCAGCCAAGCCGGGGAGGTCCACGAGCAGTACTTC
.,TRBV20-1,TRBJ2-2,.,CSATPRGGELFF,TGCAGTGCTACGCCCCGGGGCGGGGAGCTGTTTTTT
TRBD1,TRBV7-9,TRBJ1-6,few,CASSDTGGYNSPLHF,TGTGCCAGCAGTGATACAGGGGGTTATAATTCACCCCTCCACTTT
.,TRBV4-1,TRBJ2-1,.,CASSLIPGVHNEQFF,TGCGCCAGCAGCCTCATCCCCGGGGTCCACAATGAGCAGTTCTTC
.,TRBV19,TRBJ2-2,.,CASRNRGELFF,TGTGCCAGTAGAAATCGCGGGGAGCTGTTTTTT
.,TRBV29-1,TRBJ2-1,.,CSVGDTYNEQFF,TGCAGCGTGGGGGACACTTACAATGAGCAGTTCTTC
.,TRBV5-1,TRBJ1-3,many,CASSLNGDRSSGNTIYF,TGCGCCAGCAGCTTGAATGGGGATCGCAGCTCTGGAAACACCATATATTTT
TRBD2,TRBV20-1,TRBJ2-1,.,CSATSGIYNEQFF,TGCAGTGCAACGAGCGGGATCTACAATGAGCAGTTCTTC
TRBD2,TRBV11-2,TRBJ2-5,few,CASSHRLAGGQETQYF,TGTGCCAGCAGCCACCGACTAGCGGGGGGGCAAGAGACCCAGTACTTC
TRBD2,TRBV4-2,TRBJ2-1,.,CASSQEGREYNEQFF,TGTGCCAGCAGCCAAGAAGGGCGGGAGTACAATGAGCAGTTCTTC
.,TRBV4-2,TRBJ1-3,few,CASSQDNSISGNTIYF,TGTGCCAGCAGCCAAGACAACAGCATCTCTGGAAACACCATATATTTT
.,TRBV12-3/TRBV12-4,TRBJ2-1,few,CASSLAGLGDEQFF,TGTGCCAGCAGTTTAGCGGGGCTTGGGGATGAGCAGTTCTTC
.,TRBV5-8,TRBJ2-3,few,CASSQGIQGGDTQYF,TGTGCCAGCAGTCAAGGGATACAGGGAGGTGATACGCAGTATTTT
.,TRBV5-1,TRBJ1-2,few,CASSLGTGSAGGYTF,TGCGCCAGCAGCTTGGGCACAGGGTCCGCTGGAGGCTACACCTTC
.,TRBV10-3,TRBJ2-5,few,CAIRGGHREQETQYF,TGTGCCATCAGGGGTGGACACCGTGAGCAAGAGACCCAGTACTTC
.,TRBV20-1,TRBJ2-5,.,CSASKTERTKETQYF,TGCAGTGCCTCTAAGACCGAGAGGACCAAAGAGACCCAGTACTTC
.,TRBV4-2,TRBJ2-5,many,CASSLSGAWQETQYF,TGTGCCAGCAGCCTTAGCGGCGCGTGGCAAGAGACCCAGTACTTC
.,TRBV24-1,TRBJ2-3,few,CATSDSRRGTTDTQYF,TGTGCCACCAGTGATTCCAGGCGGGGAACCACAGATACGCAGTATTTT
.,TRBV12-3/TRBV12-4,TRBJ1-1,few,CASSSPQGNTEAFF,TGTGCCAGCAGTTCCCCGCAGGGGAACACTGAAGCTTTCTTT
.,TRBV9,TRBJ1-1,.,CASSAMGSRDTEAFF,TGTGCCAGCAGCGCAATGGGGTCGCGAGACACTGAAGCTTTCTTT
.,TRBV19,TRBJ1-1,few,CASKAGDTEAFF,TGTGCCAGTAAGGCAGGGGATACTGAAGCTTTCTTT
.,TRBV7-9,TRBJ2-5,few,CASSLDRFEQETQYF,TGTGCCAGCAGCTTAGACAGGTTTGAACAAGAGACCCAGTACTTC
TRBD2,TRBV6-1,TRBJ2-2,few,CASRPRGGTNTGELFF,TGTGCCAGCAGACCTCGGGGGGGCACGAACACCGGGGAGCTGTTTTTT
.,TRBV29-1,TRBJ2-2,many,CSVARRTGELFF,TGCAGCGTTGCCCGGCGGACCGGGGAGCTGTTTTTT
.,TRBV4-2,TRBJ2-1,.,CASSQDDREVLFF,TGTGCCAGCAGCCAAGACGACAGGGAGGTTCTGTTCTTC
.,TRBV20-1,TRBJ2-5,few,CSARDPGQETQYF,TGCAGTGCTAGAGATCCGGGTCAAGAGACCCAGTACTTC
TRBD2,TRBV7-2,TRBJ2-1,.,CASSPIAGSYNEQFF,TGTGCCAGCAGCCCGATAGCGGGGTCCTACAATGAGCAGTTCTTC
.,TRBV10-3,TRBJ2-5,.,CAISEGWDTTWETQYF,TGTGCCATCAGTGAGGGGTGGGACACAACGTGGGAGACCCAGTACTTC
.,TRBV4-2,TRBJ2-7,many,CASSQGSNSYEQYF,TGTGCCAGCAGCCAAGGGTCCAACTCCTACGAGCAGTACTTC
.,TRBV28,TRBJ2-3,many,CASSPPTGPSTDTQYF,TGTGCCAGCAGTCCCCCGACAGGACCTAGCACAGATACGCAGTATTTT
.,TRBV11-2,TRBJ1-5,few,CASSGAVHQPQHF,TGTGCCAGCAGTGGGGCAGTACATCAGCCCCAGCATTTT
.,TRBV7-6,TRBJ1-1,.,CASSLKGIGNTEAFF,TGTGCCAGCAGCTTGAAGGGGATAGGGAACACTGAAGCTTTCTTT
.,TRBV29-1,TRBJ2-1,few,CSVWEAINEQFF,TGCAGCGTATGGGAAGCTATCAATGAGCAGTTCTTC
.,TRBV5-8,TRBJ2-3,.,CASSLRVETDTQYF,TGTGCCAGCAGCTTACGGGTGGAGACAGATACGCAGTATTTT
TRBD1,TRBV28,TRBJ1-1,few,CASSTTTGGTEAFF,TGTGCCAGCAGTACTACGACAGGGGGCACTGAAGCTTTCTTT
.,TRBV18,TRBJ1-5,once,CASSPPPPQPQHF,TGTGCCAGCTCACCACCGCCCCCGCAGCCCCAGCATTTT
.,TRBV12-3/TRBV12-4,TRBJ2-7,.,CASSTVAALPYEQYF,TGTGCCAGCAGCACGGTCGCGGCCCTACCCTACGAGCAGTACTTC